Presented here are 9 T cell receptor beta chains from one specimen sequenced in a study of CD8+ T cells in alopecia areata. cDNA prepared by RNA extraction and subsequent reverse transcription served as the template for sequencing. The assay was immunoSEQ multiplex PCR, and TCRdb's table has in-frame clones only and misses some. The sample comprises 150,000 to 200,000 clones, approximately 50% of which are singletons, and 10% rests with the top ten. Treatment noted: oral pan-JAK inhibitor, 5-10 mg twice daily. Sample: CD8+ T cells sorted from blood, taken at week 52, from a patient treated with tofacitinib. The source of these receptors is a human donor with alopecia areata.

V gene TRBV27 combines with J gene TRBJ2-1; no clear D gene. The length of the CDR3 is 12 residues. With 5 bases removed from V and 6 bases from J, the gap between germline ends came to 8 bases. Germline CDR1 is MNHEY and CDR2 is SMNVEV (reference sequence). The CDR3 reads CASSPQRNEQFF. The CDR3, as DNA: TGTGCCAGCAGTCCCCAACGCAATGAGCAGTTCTTC.

Points on this clone: The sample carries other DNA sequences with the same CDR3. The chain carries TRBV5-1 and TRBJ2-5, with no clear D. The CDR3 totals 11 residues. The ends were cut back, 3 bases at V and 2 bases at J, with 2 bases in the middle. The V gene's germline CDR1 is SGHRS and CDR2 YFSETQ. The CDR3 region is CASSSQETQYF. The CDR3 bases are TGCGCCAGCAGCTCACAAGAGACCCAGTACTTC.

The rearrangement links TRBV7-9 to TRBJ2-7, with D possibly TRBD2 on 5 matching bases. CDR3 length: 14 residues. The germline V and J ends were trimmed by 3 bases and 1 base, with 10 bases remaining between them. The germline gives CDR1 SEHNR, CDR2 FQNEAQ (reference sequence). CDR3 protein: CASSFPRDSYEQYF. The CDR3 DNA is TGTGCCAGCAGCTTCCCCCGGGATTCCTACGAGCAGTACTTC.

This sequence joins TRBV6-1 and TRBJ1-5, with a weak D call TRBD1 (6 bases). The CDR3 is 13 amino acids. The germline gives CDR1 MNHNS, CDR2 SASEGT. V was shortened by 11 bases and J by 3 bases, with 14 bases between the two germline ends. CDR3 region: CACKDSYNQPQHF. The DNA for the CDR3 is TGTGCCTGTAAGGACAGCTACAATCAGCCCCAGCATTTT.

The genes are TRBV4-1 and TRBJ2-7; D not resolved. The CDR3 spans 14 residues. CDR1 is MGHRA, CDR2 YSYEKL, per germline. Trimming took off 1 base at V and 2 bases at J, with 9 bases between the two ends. The CDR3 DNA follows: TGCGCCAGCAGCCAAGTCGACGGCCCCTACGAGCAGTACTTC. Its translation: CASSQVDGPYEQYF.

The J gene is TRBJ1-2, the V gene TRBV6-6; D remains ambiguous. V lost 8 bases and J 2 bases, leaving 9 bases between the germline ends. The CDR3 loop spans 12 amino acids. The germline V gene has CDR1 MNHNY and CDR2 SVGAGI (reference sequence). The CDR3, as DNA: TGTGCCAGCGAAGGAGTAAACTATGGCTACACCTTC. Amino acid sequence: CASEGVNYGYTF.

This rearrangement joins TRBV5-4 to TRBJ2-1, with D unclear. Trimming took 2 bases from V and 4 from J, leaving 4 bases between them. Germline CDR1 reads SGHNT; CDR2 reads YYREEE (reference sequence). CDR3 length: 12 residues. The CDR3 nucleotides are TGTGCCAGCAGCTTAAGTTACAATGAGCAGTTCTTC. It is translated as CASSLSYNEQFF. Complete variable domain (other parts from reference TRBV5-4 and TRBJ2-1): ETGVTQSPTHLIKTRGQQVTLRCSSQSGHNTVSWYQQALGQGPQFIFQYYREEENGRGNFPPRFSGLQFPNYSSELNVNALELDDSALYLCASSLSYNEQFFGPGTRLTVL.

V is TRBV27 and J is TRBJ2-3, with 8 bases identical to TRBD2. This CDR3 region has 17 residues. After removal of 5 bases from V and 4 bases from J, the junction contained 14 bases not matched to a gene. Germline lookup yields CDR1 MNHEY and CDR2 SMNVEV (reference sequence). The CDR3 is CASSPLLLAGYPDTQYF. CDR3 sequence (DNA): TGTGCCAGCAGTCCCCTCCTGTTAGCGGGGTATCCAGATACGCAGTATTTT.

The table lists this clone with a few counts. Written as DNA, the CDR3 is TGTGCCAGTAACCCCGGGACGGATAATTCACCCCTCCACTTT. It yields the protein CASNPGTDNSPLHF. V usage is TRBV19 and J usage is TRBJ1-6; tentatively, D is TRBD1 (5 bases). Deletions cut 7 bases from V and 5 bases from J, with 12 bases between. Germline V gene data show CDR1 as LNHDA and CDR2 as SQIVND (reference sequence). The CDR3 length is 14 residues.